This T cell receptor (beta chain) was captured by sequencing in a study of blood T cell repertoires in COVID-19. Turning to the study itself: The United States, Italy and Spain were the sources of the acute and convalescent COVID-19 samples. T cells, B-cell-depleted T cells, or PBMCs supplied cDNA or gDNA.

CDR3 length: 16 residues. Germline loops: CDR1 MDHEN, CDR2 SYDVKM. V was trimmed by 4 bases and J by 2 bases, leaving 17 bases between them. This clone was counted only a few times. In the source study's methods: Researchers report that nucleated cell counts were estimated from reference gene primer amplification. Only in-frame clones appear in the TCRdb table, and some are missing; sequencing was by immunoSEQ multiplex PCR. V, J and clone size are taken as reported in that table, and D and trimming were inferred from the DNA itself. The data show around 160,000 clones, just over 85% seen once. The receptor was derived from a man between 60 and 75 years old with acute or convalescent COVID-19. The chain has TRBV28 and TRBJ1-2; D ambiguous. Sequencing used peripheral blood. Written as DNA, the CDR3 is TGTGCCAGCAGTTCCTCGACACAAGCCCCGAACTATGGCTACACCTTC. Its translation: CASSSSTQAPNYGYTF.